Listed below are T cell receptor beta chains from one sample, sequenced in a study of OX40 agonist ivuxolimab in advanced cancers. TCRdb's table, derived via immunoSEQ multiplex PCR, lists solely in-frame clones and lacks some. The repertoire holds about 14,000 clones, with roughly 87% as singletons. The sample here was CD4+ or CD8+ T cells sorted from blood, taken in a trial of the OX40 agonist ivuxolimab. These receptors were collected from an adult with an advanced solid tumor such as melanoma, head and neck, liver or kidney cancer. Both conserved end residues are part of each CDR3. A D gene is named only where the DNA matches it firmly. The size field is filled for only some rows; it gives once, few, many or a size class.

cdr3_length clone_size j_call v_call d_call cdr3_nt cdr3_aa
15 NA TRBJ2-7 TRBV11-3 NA TGTGCCAGCAGCTTATTCGGCGGCCCTATGGGCGAGCAGTACTTC CASSLFGGPMGEQYF
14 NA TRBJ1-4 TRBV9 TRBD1 TGTGCCAGCAGCGCAGGGGGCTTGGATGAAAAACTGTTTTTT CASSAGGLDEKLFF
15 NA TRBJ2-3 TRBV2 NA TGTGCCAGCAGTGAGGGGGGAGCCTACACAGATACGCAGTATTTT CASSEGGAYTDTQYF
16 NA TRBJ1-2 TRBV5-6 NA TGTGCCAGCAGCGGCGGGAGGTACGTGTATGAGTATGGCTACACCTTC CASSGGRYVYEYGYTF
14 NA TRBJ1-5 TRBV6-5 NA TGTGCCAGCAACAGGCAGGTTAGCAATCAGCCCCAGCATTTT CASNRQVSNQPQHF
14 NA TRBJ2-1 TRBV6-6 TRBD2 TGTGCCAGCAGTAGGCGGGAGGGGTACAATGAGCAGTTCTTC CASSRREGYNEQFF
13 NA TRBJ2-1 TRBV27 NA TGTGCCAGCAGTTTAACAGGGAATAATGAGCAGTTCTTC CASSLTGNNEQFF
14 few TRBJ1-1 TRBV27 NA TGTGCCAGCAGTTTAACACCGATGAACACTGAAGCTTTCTTT CASSLTPMNTEAFF
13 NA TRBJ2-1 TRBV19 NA TGTGCCAGTAGTATAGGTTCCTTCGGGGAGCAGTTCTTC CASSIGSFGEQFF
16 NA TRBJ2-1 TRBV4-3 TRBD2 TGCGCCAGCAGCCAAGAGACTAGCGGGGGGGGCAATGAGCAGTTCTTC CASSQETSGGGNEQFF
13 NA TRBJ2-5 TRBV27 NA TGTGCCAGCAGTTTATGGGACCAAGAGACCCAGTACTTC CASSLWDQETQYF
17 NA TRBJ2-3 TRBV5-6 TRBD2 TGTGCCAGCAGCCTGGCGACTAGCGGGGGGAACACAGATACGCAGTATTTT CASSLATSGGNTDTQYF
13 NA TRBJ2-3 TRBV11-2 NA TGTGCCAGCAGCTCACAGAGGACAGATACGCAGTATTTT CASSSQRTDTQYF
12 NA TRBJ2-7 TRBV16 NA TGTGCCAGCAGCCAATCCTATTACGAGCAGTACTTC CASSQSYYEQYF
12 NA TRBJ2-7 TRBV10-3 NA TGTGCCATCAGTGCGTACTATGACGAGCAGTACTTC CAISAYYDEQYF
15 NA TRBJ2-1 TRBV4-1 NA TGCGCCAGCAGCCAAGCGGCAGGTGTTTACAATGAGCAGTTCTTC CASSQAAGVYNEQFF
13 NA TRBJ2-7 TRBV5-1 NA TGCGCCAGCAGCTGGGACGGAAACTACGAGCAGTACTTC CASSWDGNYEQYF
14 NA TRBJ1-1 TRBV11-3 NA TGTGCCAGCAGTCCCATCCCCATGAACACTGAAGCTTTCTTT CASSPIPMNTEAFF
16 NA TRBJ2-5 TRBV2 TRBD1 TGTGCCAGCAGTGAATTTTGGGGGACAGGGAGGGAGACCCAGTACTTC CASSEFWGTGRETQYF
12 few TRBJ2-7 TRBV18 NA TGTGCCAGCTCACCGGAAGGATACGAGCAGTACTTC CASSPEGYEQYF
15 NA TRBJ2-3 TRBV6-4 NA TGTGCCAGCAGTGAAGGTGCGGCGAGCACAGATACGCAGTATTTT CASSEGAASTDTQYF
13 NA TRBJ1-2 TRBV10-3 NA TGTGCCGCCGGGGTGACAGCGCACGATGGCTACACCTTC CAAGVTAHDGYTF
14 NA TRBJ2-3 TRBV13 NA TGTGCCAGCAGCTTTGCATGGGAGTCAGATACGCAGTATTTT CASSFAWESDTQYF
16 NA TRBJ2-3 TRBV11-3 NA TGTGCCAGCAGCTCTGGCGGATCTACTAGCACAGATACGCAGTATTTT CASSSGGSTSTDTQYF
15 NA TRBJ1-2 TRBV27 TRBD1 TGTGCCAGCAGTTTAGGGGGACAGGGCCTAGATGGCTACACCTTC CASSLGGQGLDGYTF
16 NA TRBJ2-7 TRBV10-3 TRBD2 TGTGCCATCAGTGATCCAGTTGCGGGAGGGCCCTACGAGCAGTACTTC CAISDPVAGGPYEQYF
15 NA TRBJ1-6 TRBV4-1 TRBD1 TGCGCCAGCAGCCAAGGGGGGACAGGGCTTTCACCCCTCCACTTT CASSQGGTGLSPLHF
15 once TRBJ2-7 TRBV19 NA TGTGCCAGTAGTATAGTGGAGGGGGCCTTCTACGAGCAGTACTTC CASSIVEGAFYEQYF
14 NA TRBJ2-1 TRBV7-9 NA TGTGCCAGCAGCTCCGAGGCAGACTACAATGAGCAGTTCTTC CASSSEADYNEQFF
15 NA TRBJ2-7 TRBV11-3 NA TGTGCCAGCAGCAACTACGCATCAAGGGCCTACGAGCAGTACTTC CASSNYASRAYEQYF
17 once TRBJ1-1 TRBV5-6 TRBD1 TGTGCCAGCAGCTTGGAGGGGGCGGGACGGCTAAAGACTGAAGCTTTCTTT CASSLEGAGRLKTEAFF
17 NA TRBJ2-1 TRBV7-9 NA TGTGCCAGCAGCTTAGGGGTCGGATCCCTCTACGATAATGAGCAGTTCTTC CASSLGVGSLYDNEQFF
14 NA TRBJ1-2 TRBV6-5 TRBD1 TGTGCCAGCAGTTACACGGGACAGGGCTATGGCTACACCTTC CASSYTGQGYGYTF
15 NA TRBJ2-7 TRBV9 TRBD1 TGTGCCAGCAGCGCGTCGACAGGGCCCTCCTACGAGCAGTACTTC CASSASTGPSYEQYF
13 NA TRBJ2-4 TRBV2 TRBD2 TGTGCCAGCAGCGGGACTAACAAAAACATTCAGTACTTC CASSGTNKNIQYF
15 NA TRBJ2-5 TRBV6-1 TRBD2 TGTGCCAGCAGTGAATTGCGGGGGGGCCAAGAGACCCAGTACTTC CASSELRGGQETQYF
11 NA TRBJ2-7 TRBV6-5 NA TGTGCCAGCAGTTATTGGCAGGGGCAGTACTTC CASSYWQGQYF
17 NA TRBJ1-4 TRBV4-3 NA TGCGCCAGCAGCCAAGAAGCCTTCGGAACAGGGAGTGAAAAACTGTTTTTT CASSQEAFGTGSEKLFF
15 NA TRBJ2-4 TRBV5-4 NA TGTGCCAGCAGCTTAGAGGGGTTCGGAAGCGGCATTCAGTACTTC CASSLEGFGSGIQYF
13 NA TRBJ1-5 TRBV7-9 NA TGTGCCAGCAGCTTAAACCTCAATCAGCCCCAGCATTTT CASSLNLNQPQHF